This section outlines one T cell receptor beta chain sequence together with its context. Using immunoSEQ multiplex PCR, the repertoire was profiled, and TCRdb retains in-frame clones only, with some absent. This sample yields more than 550,000 clones, of which approximately 85% are seen a single time; around 0.01% belongs to the top ten. This specimen belongs to a study of shared T cell receptors in the human thymus. This CDR3 comprises 16 residues. V was shortened by 1 base and J by 2 bases, with 12 bases between the two germline ends. Germline V gene data show CDR1 as LNHDA and CDR2 as SQIVND (reference sequence). These data also featured in a second study, about human thymus T cells. From that report: Infants served as donors; they were healthy and Finnish and were having corrective surgery for congenital heart defects. In corrective heart surgery, resections were taken, and these provided the thymus tissue. Repertoires from thymus and blood appeared to show biased V and J gene usage. Highly overlapping thymic repertoires in unrelated individuals were reported by related research.

This TCR was recovered from a girl under three years old with a congenital heart defect. Sequenced sample: thymocytes. The chain uses TRBV19 and TRBJ2-1; no clear D. DNA for the CDR3: TGTGCCAGTAGTATAGCCAACTATCGCGCCTACAATGAGCAGTTCTTC. This gives the protein CASSIANYRAYNEQFF.